Each of the 9 T cell receptor beta chains below was sequenced from the same sample in a study. TCRdb reprocessed the RT-PCR reads via MiXCR and lists one record per CDR3 protein. The sample includes about 700,000 distinct CDR3 sequences, over 12% seen only once; the top ten take 3% to 4.5%. Specimen: memory CD4+ T cells from blood. The source of these receptors is a female donor in good health, serving as a healthy control.

J is TRBJ2-7 and V is TRBV18; 9 bases map to TRBD2. V lost 6 bases and J lost 3; bases outside the gene matches: 9. Germline V gene lookup returns CDR1 KGHSH and CDR2 LQKENI. CDR3 length: 15 amino acids. The CDR3: CASSSGTSINYEQYF. The CDR3 DNA sequence: TGTGCCAGCTCTTCCGGGACTAGCATTAACTACGAGCAGTACTTC.

The chain recombines TRBV12-3 or TRBV12-4 with TRBJ2-5; TRBD2 matches at 13 bases. The ends lost 5 bases at V and 1 base at J; junction bases unmatched: 7. This CDR3 contains 17 residues. Here the CDR3 reads CASSPRLAGGSQETQYF. The CDR3 nucleotides read TGTGCCAGCAGTCCCAGACTAGCGGGAGGTTCCCAAGAGACCCAGTACTTC.

The chain couples TRBV20-1 to TRBJ2-7; 10 nucleotides align to TRBD2. Germline CDR1 DFQATT, CDR2 SNEGSKA (reference sequence). Trimming cost V 3 bases and J 7 bases; bases outside gene matches: 15. This CDR3 contains 16 residues. The CDR3 nucleotides are TGCAGTGCTAGCCCGGTGGCAGCGGGAGGGCCGGTGGAGCAGTACTTC. The encoded protein is CSASPVAAGGPVEQYF.

This clonotype was detected many times. The chain couples TRBV27 to TRBJ1-6; possibly TRBD1 for D (6 bases). Trimming pared 5 bases from V and 7 bases from J, leaving 12 bases between. The CDR3 consists of 14 residues. Germline V CDR1 and CDR2: MNHEY, SMNVEV (reference sequence). Written as DNA, the CDR3 is TGTGCCAGCAGTCTCAGGGGTGAAAATTCACCCCTCCACTTT. Translation: CASSLRGENSPLHF.

The chain joins TRBV20-1 to TRBJ2-3; TRBD2 aligns across 9 bases. Germline CDR1 is DFQATT and CDR2 is SNEGSKA (reference sequence). CDR3 length: 15 amino acids. V trimming: 3 bases; J trimming: 5 bases; junction bases outside the gene matches: 9. This CDR3 is CSARPAGGPKDTQYF. Here the CDR3 DNA reads TGCAGTGCTAGGCCGGCGGGAGGGCCGAAAGATACGCAGTATTTT.

The chain couples TRBV20-1 to TRBJ1-3, with D perhaps matching TRBD1 (5 bases). V dropped 2 bases and J dropped 0 bases, with 14 bases sitting between them. This CDR3 region has 16 residues. Germline V gene data show CDR1 as DFQATT and CDR2 as SNEGSKA (reference sequence). The CDR3 region is CSARISGGSSGNTIYF. In DNA form, the CDR3 reads TGCAGTGCTAGAATTTCGGGGGGGAGCTCTGGAAACACCATATATTTT.

This clonotype appeared a few times. The rearrangement links TRBV3-1 to TRBJ2-7, with D perhaps being TRBD1 or TRBD2 (6 bases each). Germline CDR1 and CDR2: LGHDT and YNNKEL (reference sequence). V lost 3 bases, J lost 3 bases, and 18 bases lay in between. There are 16 residues in the CDR3. DNA of the CDR3: TGTGCCAGCAGCCACCCCACTCGGGGGCTCAGCTACGAGCAGTACTTC. Encoded protein: CASSHPTRGLSYEQYF.

There are a few counts of this clonotype. The CDR3 protein is CASSFMTGGRIGEQFF. The DNA for the CDR3 is TGTGCCAGCAGCTTTATGACAGGGGGGCGAATAGGTGAGCAGTTCTTC. The chain carries TRBV5-6 and TRBJ2-1, with TRBD1 matching 9 bases. This CDR3 comprises 16 residues. The V gene end was trimmed by 2 bases and the J gene end by 9 bases; junction bases not matched to a gene: 12. CDR1 is SGHDT and CDR2 is YYEEEE in the germline V gene.

There are many counts of this clonotype. The CDR3 region has the DNA TGCAGCGTACGAGCGGGAGACGAGACCCAGTACTTC. Encoded protein: CSVRAGDETQYF. The chain couples TRBV29-1 to TRBJ2-5, with 8 nucleotides matching TRBD2. Germline V lookup: CDR1 SQVTM, CDR2 ANQGSEA. The CDR3 extends over 12 amino acids. Losses at the gene ends were 6 bases for V and 5 bases for J; bases not matched to a gene: 5.